The 27 T cell receptor beta chains presented below share a single source sample, sequenced in a study of blood T cell repertoires in COVID-19. The table came from immunoSEQ multiplex PCR; TCRdb's copy has only in-frame clones and leaves some out. The sample records around 11,000 clones, about 85% being singletons. The specimen sequenced was peripheral blood. The source is a young man with active or convalescent COVID-19.

J is TRBJ2-5 and V is TRBV5-1; 11 bases are a match to TRBD2. Germline V gives CDR1 SGHRS, CDR2 YFSETQ. V dropped 3 bases and J dropped 5; count of bases not matched to a gene: 3. CDR3 length: 14 residues. CDR3: CASSSRTSGETQYF. CDR3 bases: TGCGCCAGCAGCTCCCGGACTAGCGGGGAGACCCAGTACTTC. Complete variable domain (other parts from reference TRBV5-1 and TRBJ2-5): KAGVTQTPRYLIKTRGQQVTLSCSPISGHRSVSWYQQTPGQGLQFLFEYFSETQRNKGNFPGRFSGRQFSNSRSEMNVSTLELGDSALYLCASSSRTSGETQYFGPGTRLLVL.

The rearrangement links TRBV24-1 to TRBJ2-5; 8 bases line up with TRBD1. Germline CDR1 is KGHDR and CDR2 is SFDVKD. V shed 2 bases, J shed 2 bases, and the junction held 6 bases outside the gene matches. The CDR3 is 16 amino acids. The CDR3 DNA is TGTGCCACCAGTGATTGGGGGACAGGTGGTCAAGAGACCCAGTACTTC. This sequence encodes CATSDWGTGGQETQYF.

The J gene is TRBJ2-2, the V gene TRBV7-8; 8 bases fit TRBD1. Looked up from germline, CDR1 is SGHVS and CDR2 is FQNEAQ. V was clipped by 6 bases and J by 4 bases; unmatched bases: 7. The CDR3 consists of 15 residues. The DNA of the CDR3 is TGTGCCAGCAGGGACGACAGGGGAGCCACCGGGGAGCTGTTTTTT. It yields the protein CASRDDRGATGELFF.

The V gene is TRBV6-5, the J gene TRBJ2-2; 8 bases line up with TRBD2. This CDR3 is 14 amino acids long. The germline CDR1 and CDR2 sequences are MNHEY and SVGAGI. V lost 8 bases, J lost 3 bases, and 5 bases stayed unmatched. CDR3 protein: CASGAGVDTGELFF. The CDR3 region has the DNA TGTGCCAGCGGAGCGGGGGTGGACACCGGGGAGCTGTTTTTT.

This clone came up once. A read error may produce the germline difference seen at one junction end. The chain combines TRBV7-3 with TRBJ2-2; a weak D match, TRBD2 (5 bases). Germline V gene lookup returns CDR1 SGHTA and CDR2 FQGTGA. There are 16 residues in the CDR3. This CDR3 reads CASGLGRNGDTGELFF. CDR3 in DNA: TGTGCCAGCGGCTTGGGCCGAAACGGGGACACCGGGGAGCTGTTTTTT.

This rearrangement joins TRBV27 to TRBJ1-2; D not certain. The V gene's germline CDR1 is MNHEY and CDR2 SMNVEV (reference sequence). Trimming shortened V by 5 bases and J by 3 bases, and 13 bases separated the two germline ends. The CDR3 runs to 14 residues. CDR3 nucleotide sequence: TGTGCCAGCAGTAAAACCGGGATGGACTATGGCTACACCTTC. Translation: CASSKTGMDYGYTF.

The chain is built from TRBV6-4 and TRBJ2-5; TRBD1 might be the D (6 bases). V lost 3 bases and J lost 7, with 15 bases in between. CDR1 and CDR2 (germline): MRHNA, SNTAGT. The CDR3 has 14 amino acids. CDR3 protein: CASSEKGDSGTQYF. CDR3 sequence (DNA): TGTGCCAGCAGTGAGAAGGGGGATTCGGGGACCCAGTACTTC.

V usage is TRBV6-5 and J usage is TRBJ1-2, with 7 positions matching TRBD1. The CDR3 extends over 15 amino acids. V was clipped by 6 bases and J by 5 bases; unmatched bases: 12. CDR1 is MNHEY, CDR2 SVGAGI, per germline. The CDR3 sequence: CASRLTGTALYGYTF. The CDR3 region has the DNA TGTGCCAGCAGACTTACCGGGACAGCTCTATATGGCTACACCTTC.

The chain recombines TRBV20-1 with TRBJ1-1; D is unresolved. With 3 bases removed from V and 0 bases from J, the gap between germline ends came to 8 bases. This CDR3 contains 13 residues. Per the germline V gene, CDR1 is DFQATT and CDR2 is SNEGSKA (reference sequence). The CDR3 here is CSASGLMNTEAFF. Here the CDR3 DNA reads TGCAGTGCTAGTGGTCTAATGAACACTGAAGCTTTCTTT.

The rearrangement uses TRBV5-8 and TRBJ2-2; D is unclear. This CDR3 contains 13 residues. Trimming cost V 1 base and J 5 bases, with 6 bases left between them. Germline V gene lookup returns CDR1 SGHTS and CDR2 YDEGEE. The CDR3 loop reads CASSLRETGELFF. The DNA for the CDR3 is TGTGCCAGCAGCTTGAGAGAAACCGGGGAGCTGTTTTTT. The entire variable domain, with the rest obtained from reference TRBV5-8 and TRBJ2-2, is as follows: EAGVTQSPTHLIKTRGQQATLRCSPISGHTSVYWYQQALGLGLQFLLWYDEGEERNRGNFPPRFSGRQFPNYSSELNVNALELEDSALYLCASSLRETGELFFGEGSRLTVL.

This rearrangement joins TRBV7-9 to TRBJ2-2; D perhaps matches TRBD2 (6 bases). Germline V gene lookup returns CDR1 SEHNR and CDR2 FQNEAQ (reference sequence). Trimming took off 2 bases at V and 0 bases at J, with 7 bases between the two ends. The CDR3 runs 15 residues. The CDR3 loop is CASSLLATNTGELFF. In nucleotides, the CDR3 is TGTGCCAGCAGCTTACTAGCGACGAACACCGGGGAGCTGTTTTTT.

V usage is TRBV30 and J usage is TRBJ2-3; the D gene is possibly TRBD2 (5 bases). CDR1 and CDR2 from the germline V gene are GTSNPN and SVGIG (reference sequence). The CDR3 length is 13 residues. The germline V and J ends were trimmed by 5 bases and 0 bases, with 9 bases remaining between them. CDR3 bases: TGTGCCTGGGGAAGCGGAAGCACAGATACGCAGTATTTT. This encodes CAWGSGSTDTQYF.

The table lists this clone with a few counts. The J gene is TRBJ1-2, the V gene TRBV7-3, with D perhaps TRBD1 (6 bases). Between the trimmed V and J ends, which lost 6 bases and 6 bases, there was a span of 14 bases. The CDR3 covers 13 residues. The germline V gene has CDR1 SGHTA and CDR2 FQGTGA. The CDR3 DNA is TGTGCCAGCAGTCCAACAGGGACGAATGGCTACACCTTC. Protein product: CASSPTGTNGYTF.

The J gene is TRBJ1-2, the V gene TRBV3-1 (or the pseudogene TRBV3-2), with a possible D match to TRBD1 (6 bases). This CDR3 is 16 amino acids long. CDR1 LGHDT and CDR2 YNNKEL come from the germline V gene (reference sequence). V was trimmed by 4 bases and J by 6 bases, leaving 21 bases between them. CDR3 nucleotide sequence: TGTGCCAGCAGCCCGCTATTACCGACAGGAATTCATGGCTACACCTTC. It yields the protein CASSPLLPTGIHGYTF.

This clone was observed a handful of times. The V and J genes are TRBV2 and TRBJ1-5; TRBD1 matches 10 bases. With 6 bases clipped from V and 6 bases from J, the junction kept 8 bases outside the gene matches. The CDR3 has 15 residues. Germline-derived CDR1 and CDR2 are SNHLY and FYNNEI. The DNA for the CDR3 is TGTGCCAGCAGACCCGGGACAGGGGCAGGTCAGCCCCAGCATTTT. Its protein is CASRPGTGAGQPQHF. Looking up the rest from reference TRBV2 and TRBJ1-5 gives the full variable domain: EPEVTQTPSHQVTQMGQEVILRCVPISNHLYFYWYRQILGQKVEFLVSFYNNEISEKSEIFDDQFSVERPDGSNFTLKIRSTKLEDSAMYFCASRPGTGAGQPQHFGDGTRLSIL.

The rearrangement joins TRBV10-3 to TRBJ2-5; D unclear. The CDR3 has 13 amino acids. Germline V gene sequence: CDR1 ENHRY, CDR2 SYGVKD. Trimming left V 2 bases short and J 4 bases short, with 8 bases between. The CDR3 is CAISEDILETQYF. The CDR3 DNA sequence: TGTGCCATCAGTGAGGACATCCTAGAGACCCAGTACTTC.

A single count supports this clone. The chain has TRBV18 and TRBJ2-3; maybe TRBD1 (5 bases). The CDR3 is 14 amino acids. Germline V lookup: CDR1 KGHSH, CDR2 LQKENI. Deletions cut 3 bases from V and 5 bases from J, with 12 bases between. As DNA, the CDR3 is TGTGCCAGCTCACCGTCACAGGTTGGAGATACGCAGTATTTT. Protein product: CASSPSQVGDTQYF.

This clone was detected only once. The chain is built from TRBV30 and TRBJ2-7; D call uncertain. The V gene lost 0 bases and the J gene lost 3 bases, with 6 bases spanning the gap. Germline V gene data show CDR1 as GTSNPN and CDR2 as SVGIG (reference sequence). The CDR3 sequence is 12 residues long. The CDR3 here is CAWSVSSYEQYF. The CDR3 DNA is TGTGCCTGGAGTGTTTCCAGCTACGAGCAGTACTTC.

The rearrangement uses TRBV10-3 and TRBJ1-2; 7 bases are a match to TRBD1. This CDR3 spans 13 amino acids. The germline gives CDR1 ENHRY, CDR2 SYGVKD. J was trimmed by 1 base and V by 7 bases; bases with no gene match: 3. This CDR3 is CAIKSGGNYGYTF. The CDR3 DNA reads TGTGCCATCAAGTCAGGGGGTAACTATGGCTACACCTTC.

The rearrangement uses TRBV6-5 and TRBJ2-7, with 7 bases aligning to TRBD1. Germline-derived CDR1 and CDR2 are MNHEY and SVGAGI. The trim removed 5 bases at V and 0 bases at J, leaving 7 bases unmatched. This CDR3 is built from 15 residues. The CDR3 DNA follows: TGTGCCAGCAGTATTACCGGGACAGACTCCTACGAGCAGTACGTC. Residues: CASSITGTDSYEQYV.

The chain couples TRBV14 to TRBJ2-3; D is possibly TRBD2 (6 bases). Between the trimmed V and J ends, which lost 4 bases and 4 bases, there was a span of 12 bases. Per germline, CDR1 SGHDN and CDR2 FVKESK. The CDR3 has 14 amino acids. CDR3 sequence reads: CASSPGLFPDTQYF. The CDR3 coding sequence is TGTGCCAGCAGCCCAGGACTATTTCCAGATACGCAGTATTTT.

The chain links TRBV6-4 to TRBJ2-1; 11 positions agree with TRBD2. Trimming removed 6 bases from V and 5 bases from J; junction bases left unmatched: 6. This CDR3 has 15 amino acids. Germline CDR1 MRHNA, CDR2 SNTAGT. The CDR3 bases are TGTGCCAGCAGCCAAACTAGCGGGGGTCACAATGAGCAGTTCTTC. It is translated as CASSQTSGGHNEQFF.

The chain couples TRBV11-3 to TRBJ2-3; TRBD2 agrees at 10 bases. V was pared by 0 bases and J by 1 base, with 13 bases of the junction left unmatched. The CDR3 length is 20 residues. CDR1 is SGHNT, CDR2 YENEEA, per germline. In DNA form, the CDR3 reads TGTGCCAGCAGCTTAGAGGCACGGACTAGCGGCCTCTACCGCACAGATACGCAGTATTTT. Translating gives CASSLEARTSGLYRTDTQYF.

The gene calls are TRBV7-9 and TRBJ2-3; D might be TRBD2 (6 bases). The CDR3 has 12 amino acids. Trimming cost V 0 bases and J 8 bases, with 6 bases left between them. Per germline, CDR1 SEHNR and CDR2 FQNEAQ (reference sequence). The CDR3 DNA follows: TGTGCCAGCAGCTTAGCGGGGGGTACGCAGTATTTT. Encoded protein: CASSLAGGTQYF.

The V call is TRBV3-1 (or the pseudogene TRBV3-2), the J call TRBJ2-1; 12 positions agree with TRBD2. The J segment lost 0 bases and the V segment lost 4 bases, leaving 13 bases of the junction unmatched. Germline CDR1 reads LGHDT; CDR2 reads YNNKEL (reference sequence). The CDR3 consists of 20 residues. The CDR3 here is CASSLRTSGDKYSSYNEQFF. The CDR3 bases are TGTGCCAGCAGCCTCCGGACTAGCGGGGATAAGTACTCCTCCTACAATGAGCAGTTCTTC.

This CDR3 is CASSDLGVEQFF. CDR3 DNA sequence: TGTGCCAGCAGCGACCTAGGGGTTGAGCAGTTCTTC. The rearrangement joins TRBV11-3 to TRBJ2-1; D might be TRBD1 (5 bases). Trimming removed 5 bases at V and 9 bases at J, with 11 bases between. CDR3 size: 12 residues. CDR1 and CDR2 from the germline V gene are SGHNT and YENEEA.

The rearrangement links TRBV2 to TRBJ2-7; weak D call: TRBD1 (6 bases). Germline V lookup: CDR1 SNHLY, CDR2 FYNNEI. V lost 5 bases to trimming and J lost 7 bases, with 15 bases between them. The CDR3 extends over 13 amino acids. The CDR3, as DNA: TGTGCCAGCAGTTTGCAGGGGCTAGGAGAGCAGTACGTC. The encoded protein is CASSLQGLGEQYV.